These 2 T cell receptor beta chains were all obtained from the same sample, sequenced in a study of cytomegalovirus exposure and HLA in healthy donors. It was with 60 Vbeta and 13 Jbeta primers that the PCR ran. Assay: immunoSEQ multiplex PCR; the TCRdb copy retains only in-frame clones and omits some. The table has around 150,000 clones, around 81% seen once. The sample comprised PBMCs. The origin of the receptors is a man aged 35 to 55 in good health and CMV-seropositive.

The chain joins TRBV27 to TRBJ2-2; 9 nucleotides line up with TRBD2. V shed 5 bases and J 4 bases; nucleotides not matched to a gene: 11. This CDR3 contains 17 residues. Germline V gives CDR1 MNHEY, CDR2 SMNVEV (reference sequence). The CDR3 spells CASSRFTTSGSTGELFF. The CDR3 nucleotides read TGTGCCAGCAGTCGTTTTACGACTAGCGGAAGCACCGGGGAGCTGTTTTTT.

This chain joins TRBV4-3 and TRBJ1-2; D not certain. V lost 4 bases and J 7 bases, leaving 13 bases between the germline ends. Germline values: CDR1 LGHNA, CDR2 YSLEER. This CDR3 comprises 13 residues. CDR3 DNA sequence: TGCGCCAGCAGCCTCCGGATTGGGAGTGGCTACACCTTC. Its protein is CASSLRIGSGYTF.